This T cell receptor beta chain was profiled in a study of blood T cell repertoires in COVID-19 (TCRdb year 2020). About the full investigation: Collaborator samples came from the United States, Italy and Spain and covered acute and convalescent phases of COVID-19. The material from the prospective study consisted of cDNA or gDNA derived from T cells, B-cell-depleted T cells, or PBMCs. Subjects who had been exposed to COVID-19, were actively infected with it, or had recovered from it provided the deeply sampled blood TCRbeta repertoires that made up the dataset. The repertoires were released in a freely available public database meant as a resource for research on the immune response to SARS-CoV-2. Samples were obtained from the ongoing ImmuneRACE study (first 160 participants) and from about 1,300 subjects provided by 6 global collaborators. A de-identified subject ID, COVID-19 status, age in years and sex were almost always included in the sample metadata. HLA class I and class II types, where available, came from metadata supplied by the sample provider rather than from assay-based typing. Study-level results and caveats: How much clinical and demographic metadata was included differed by source and by participant, and the metadata was provided uncurated.

TCRbeta CDR3 regions were amplified from genomic DNA using the immunoSEQ Assay, a bias-controlled multiplex PCR. From the authors' description of their analysis: The number of nucleated cells in each sample was estimated from the amplification of reference gene primers within the assay. Sequence reads were collapsed and filtered to measure the absolute abundance of every unique TCRbeta CDR3 rearrangement. For each sample, productive Simpson clonality was calculated by taking the square root of Simpson's diversity index across productive rearrangements. In its TCRdb copy, this immuneACCESS table keeps in-frame sequences only and misses some clones. Where compared with another copy, unresolved V genes explain less than half of these, and the others have no known cause. The V and J calls and clone size are taken from that table; D and trimming were inferred from the DNA. This sample is represented by 110,000 to 150,000 clones; more than 70% of them were singletons. Together, the top ten hold 5.5% of the sample.

As to this clone: Its recognized antigen is unknown. Per-base qualities were not stored, and no clone one base away is much larger.

Participants in the prospective study were enrolled through a virtual design, were aged 18 to 89 years, and lived in roughly 24 United States geographic areas. Cohort assignment in the prospective study relied on participant-reported clinical history from a screening survey and a study questionnaire. In the prospective study, mobile phlebotomists collected whole blood, serum and a nasopharyngeal or oropharyngeal swab from each participant. Additional blood draws and questionnaires over an approximately two-month period could optionally be provided by prospective study participants. Blood samples from the prospective study were shipped frozen or at room temperature prior to DNA extraction. After removal of 4 bases from V and 3 bases from J, the junction retains 7 bases not matched to a gene. The CDR3 starts with the cysteine, ends with the phenylalanine, and has 16 residues. Only the CDR3 part of the read is kept: 48 bases, read in frame from the first base. According to the germline V gene, CDR1 reads KGHSH and CDR2 reads LQKENI.

The sample taken for sequencing was PBMCs or T cells enriched from blood (not recorded which). The chain links TRBV18 with TRBJ2-2; 8 middle bases align to TRBD1. The sequence came from a man aged 35 to 55 with acute COVID-19. DNA sequence: TGTGCCAGCTCACTCCCGCAGGGGGCCGACACCGGGGAGCTGTTTTTT. This translates into CASSLPQGADTGELFF.